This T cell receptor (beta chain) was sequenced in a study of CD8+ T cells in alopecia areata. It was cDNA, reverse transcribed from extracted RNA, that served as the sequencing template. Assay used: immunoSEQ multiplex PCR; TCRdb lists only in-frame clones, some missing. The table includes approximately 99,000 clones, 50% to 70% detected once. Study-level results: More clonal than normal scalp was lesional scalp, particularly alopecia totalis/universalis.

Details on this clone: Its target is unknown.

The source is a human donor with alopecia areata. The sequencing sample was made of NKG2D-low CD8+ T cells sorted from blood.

The chain's CDR3 is CASSRGYNEQFF. The CDR3 DNA is TGTGCCAGCAGCCGGGGCTACAATGAGCAGTTCTTC. V is TRBV9 and J is TRBJ2-1; tentatively, D is TRBD2 (5 bases). Trimming left V 4 bases short and J 3 bases short, with 5 bases between. CDR3 length: 12 residues. Germline lookup yields CDR1 SGDLS and CDR2 YYNGEE.